This is a list of T cell receptor beta chains from one sample in a study of T cells in localized non-small cell lung cancer. Some clones are missing from TCRdb's copy, which holds only in-frame ones; the method was immunoSEQ multiplex PCR. There are 55,000 or so clones in the sample; around three quarters occur only once, and approximately 4.8% lies in the top ten. This material consisted of PBMCs, taken before any cancer treatment. Receptors originate from a woman aged 40-70 years with stage II lung adenocarcinoma. CDR3s include the opening cysteine and the closing phenylalanine or tryptophan. Each record gives: V gene, J gene, D gene, clone size, CDR3 DNA, CDR3 protein. The D gene is left open where the match is weak. Only some rows state a clone size, as once, few, many or a class for expanded clones.

V gene: TRBV19; J gene: TRBJ1-4; D gene: TRBD1; clone size: medium-sized; CDR3 DNA: TGTGCCAGTAGTATGAGGGCGGGACAGCCTAATGAAAAACTGTTTTTT; CDR3 protein: CASSMRAGQPNEKLFF
V gene: TRBV4-3; J gene: TRBJ1-3; D gene: -; clone size: -; CDR3 DNA: TGCGCCAGCAGCCAAGATGATGAGGGGGGCTATGGAAACACCATATATTTT; CDR3 protein: CASSQDDEGGYGNTIYF
V gene: TRBV4-3; J gene: TRBJ1-1; D gene: -; clone size: -; CDR3 DNA: TGCGCCAGCAGCCAAGATCAATCCCGAGTCACTGAAGCTTTCTTT; CDR3 protein: CASSQDQSRVTEAFF
V gene: TRBV6-6; J gene: TRBJ2-5; D gene: -; clone size: -; CDR3 DNA: TGTGCCAGCAGTTACGAGGCAGGGGCAGAGACCCAGTACTTC; CDR3 protein: CASSYEAGAETQYF
V gene: TRBV2; J gene: TRBJ2-2; D gene: TRBD2; clone size: few; CDR3 DNA: TGTGCCAGCAAGTTTCAACGGGGGGGAAACACCGGGGAGCTGTTTTTT; CDR3 protein: CASKFQRGGNTGELFF
V gene: TRBV14; J gene: TRBJ2-7; D gene: -; clone size: -; CDR3 DNA: TGTGCCAGCAGTCCAACAGGTAACGAGCAGTACTTC; CDR3 protein: CASSPTGNEQYF
V gene: TRBV11-2; J gene: TRBJ2-1; D gene: TRBD2; clone size: -; CDR3 DNA: TGTGCCAGCAGCTTAAGCGGGGGCACCTACAATGAGCAGTTCTTC; CDR3 protein: CASSLSGGTYNEQFF
V gene: TRBV13; J gene: TRBJ1-1; D gene: -; clone size: -; CDR3 DNA: TGTGCCAGCAGCTTAGGGGGCCAGAACACTGAAGCTTTCTTT; CDR3 protein: CASSLGGQNTEAFF
V gene: TRBV19; J gene: TRBJ2-6; D gene: -; clone size: -; CDR3 DNA: TGTGCCAGTAGGGGCCCCACAGGGGCCAACGTCCTGACTTTC; CDR3 protein: CASRGPTGANVLTF
V gene: TRBV5-1; J gene: TRBJ1-4; D gene: -; clone size: once; CDR3 DNA: TGCGCCAGCAGGGAGGGAGCAACTAATGAAAAACTGTTTTTT; CDR3 protein: CASREGATNEKLFF
V gene: TRBV28; J gene: TRBJ2-1; D gene: TRBD1; clone size: -; CDR3 DNA: TGTGCCAGCAGTCCAGCAGGGGGACACAATGAGCAGTTCTTC; CDR3 protein: CASSPAGGHNEQFF
V gene: TRBV20-1; J gene: TRBJ2-1; D gene: -; clone size: -; CDR3 DNA: TGCAGTGCTGCTAAATACAATGAGCAGTTCTTC; CDR3 protein: CSAAKYNEQFF
V gene: TRBV11-2; J gene: TRBJ2-7; D gene: TRBD2; clone size: -; CDR3 DNA: TGTGCCAGCAGCTTAGTGGCTAGCGGCTACGAGCAGTACTTC; CDR3 protein: CASSLVASGYEQYF
V gene: TRBV5-1; J gene: TRBJ1-6; D gene: -; clone size: -; CDR3 DNA: TGCGCCAGCAGCGAGGCTTCTACTCCGAATTCACCCCTCCACTTT; CDR3 protein: CASSEASTPNSPLHF
V gene: TRBV27; J gene: TRBJ2-1; D gene: TRBD1; clone size: -; CDR3 DNA: TGTGCCAGCAGTTCATCCGGGACAGCCATCTACAATGAGCAGTTCTTC; CDR3 protein: CASSSSGTAIYNEQFF
V gene: TRBV11-3; J gene: TRBJ1-1; D gene: -; clone size: few; CDR3 DNA: TGTGCCAGCAGCGCCAGGGGAACTGAAGCTTTCTTT; CDR3 protein: CASSARGTEAFF
V gene: TRBV5-6; J gene: TRBJ1-2; D gene: -; clone size: -; CDR3 DNA: TGTGCCAGCAGCTTGGCCGGGGTTCTCTATGGCTACACCTTC; CDR3 protein: CASSLAGVLYGYTF
V gene: TRBV7-2; J gene: TRBJ1-2; D gene: -; clone size: -; CDR3 DNA: TGTGCCAGCAGCCCAGACAGCCTCCTCCACTACACCTTC; CDR3 protein: CASSPDSLLHYTF
V gene: TRBV27; J gene: TRBJ2-3; D gene: -; clone size: -; CDR3 DNA: TGTGCCAGCAGGGGCCCGACCCAAGGGGATACGCAGTATTTT; CDR3 protein: CASRGPTQGDTQYF
V gene: TRBV30; J gene: TRBJ2-5; D gene: TRBD1; clone size: -; CDR3 DNA: TGTGCCTGGAATAGAGGACAGGCTCAAGAGACCCAGTACTTC; CDR3 protein: CAWNRGQAQETQYF
V gene: TRBV7-9; J gene: TRBJ1-1; D gene: TRBD1; clone size: -; CDR3 DNA: TGTGCCAGCAGCGCGGACAGGAGGGTTACTGAAGCTTTCTTT; CDR3 protein: CASSADRRVTEAFF
V gene: TRBV6-6; J gene: TRBJ1-5; D gene: -; clone size: once; CDR3 DNA: TGTGCCAGCAGTTACAAGGGGGGCAATCAGCCCCAGCATTTT; CDR3 protein: CASSYKGGNQPQHF
V gene: TRBV5-6; J gene: TRBJ2-5; D gene: TRBD2; clone size: -; CDR3 DNA: TGTGCCAGCAGTTGGGGGGGACCCCTGCGCCCTTTTCAAGAGACCCAGTACTTC; CDR3 protein: CASSWGGPLRPFQETQYF
V gene: TRBV6-6; J gene: TRBJ1-5; D gene: -; clone size: -; CDR3 DNA: TGTGCCAGCAGCTCCCCTGGGGGCAATCAGCCCCAGCATTTT; CDR3 protein: CASSSPGGNQPQHF